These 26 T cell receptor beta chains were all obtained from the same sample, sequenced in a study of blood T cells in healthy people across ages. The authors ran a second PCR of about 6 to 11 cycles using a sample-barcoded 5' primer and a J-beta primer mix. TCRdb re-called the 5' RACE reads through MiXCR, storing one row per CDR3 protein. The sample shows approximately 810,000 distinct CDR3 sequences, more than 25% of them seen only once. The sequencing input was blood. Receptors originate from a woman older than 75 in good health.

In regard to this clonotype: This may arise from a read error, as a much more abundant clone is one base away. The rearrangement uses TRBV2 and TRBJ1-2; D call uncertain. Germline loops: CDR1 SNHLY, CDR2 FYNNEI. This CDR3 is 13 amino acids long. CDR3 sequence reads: CAGSLDGGYGYTF. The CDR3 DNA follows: TGTGCCGGCAGTCTTGACGGCGGCTATGGCTACACCTTC. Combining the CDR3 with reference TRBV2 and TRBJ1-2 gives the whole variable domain EPEVTQTPSHQVTQMGQEVILRCVPISNHLYFYWYRQILGQKVEFLVSFYNNEISEKSEIFDDQFSVERPDGSNFTLKIRSTKLEDSAMYFCAGSLDGGYGYTFGSGTRLTVV.

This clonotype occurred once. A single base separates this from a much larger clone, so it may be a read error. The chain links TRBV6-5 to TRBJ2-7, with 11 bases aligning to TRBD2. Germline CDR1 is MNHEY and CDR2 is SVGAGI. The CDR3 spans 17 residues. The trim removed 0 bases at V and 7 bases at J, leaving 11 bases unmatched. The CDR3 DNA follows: TGTGCCAGCAGTTACTCGTTAGCGGGGGGGCTCTTAAATGAGCAGTACTTC. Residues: CASSYSLAGGLLNEQYF.

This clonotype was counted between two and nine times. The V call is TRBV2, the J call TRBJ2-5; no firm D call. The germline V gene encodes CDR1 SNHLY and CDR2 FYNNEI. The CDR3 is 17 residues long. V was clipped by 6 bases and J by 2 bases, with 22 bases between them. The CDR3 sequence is CASRVFGFSSLQETQYF. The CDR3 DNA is TGTGCCAGCAGGGTTTTTGGCTTCTCTTCCCTACAAGAGACCCAGTACTTC.

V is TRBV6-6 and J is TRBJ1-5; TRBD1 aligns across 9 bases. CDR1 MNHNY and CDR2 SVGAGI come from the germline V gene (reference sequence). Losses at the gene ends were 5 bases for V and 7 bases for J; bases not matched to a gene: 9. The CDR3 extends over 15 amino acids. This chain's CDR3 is CASSHNRGRKQPQHF. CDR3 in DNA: TGTGCCAGCAGTCACAACAGGGGGCGAAAACAGCCCCAGCATTTT.

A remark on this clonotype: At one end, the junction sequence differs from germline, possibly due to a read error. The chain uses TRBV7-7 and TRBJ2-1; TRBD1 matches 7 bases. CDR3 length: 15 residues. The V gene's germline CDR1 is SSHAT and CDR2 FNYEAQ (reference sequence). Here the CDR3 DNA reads TGTGCTAGCAGCTTAGGGACAGCCTTAGGGGAGACCCAGTTCTTC. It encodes CASSLGTALGETQFF.

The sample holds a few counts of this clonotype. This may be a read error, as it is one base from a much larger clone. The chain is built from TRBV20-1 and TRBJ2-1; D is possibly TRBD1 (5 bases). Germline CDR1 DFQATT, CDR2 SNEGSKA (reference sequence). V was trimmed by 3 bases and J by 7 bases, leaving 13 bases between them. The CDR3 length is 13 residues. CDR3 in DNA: TGCAGTGCTAGCCCAGGGTTTGGGAATGAGCAGTTCTTC. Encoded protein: CSASPGFGNEQFF.

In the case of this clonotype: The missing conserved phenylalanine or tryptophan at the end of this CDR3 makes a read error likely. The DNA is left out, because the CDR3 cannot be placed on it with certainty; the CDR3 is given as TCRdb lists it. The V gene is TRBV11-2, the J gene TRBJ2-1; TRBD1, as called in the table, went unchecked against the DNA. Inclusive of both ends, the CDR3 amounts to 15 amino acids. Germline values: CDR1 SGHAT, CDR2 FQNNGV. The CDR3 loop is CASSLGWGPHNEQLL.

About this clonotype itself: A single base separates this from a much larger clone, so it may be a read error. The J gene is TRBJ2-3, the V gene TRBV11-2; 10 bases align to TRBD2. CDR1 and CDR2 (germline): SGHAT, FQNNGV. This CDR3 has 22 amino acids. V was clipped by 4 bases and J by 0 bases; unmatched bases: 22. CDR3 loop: CASSSLGWGIAGGGASTDTQYF. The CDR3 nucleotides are TGTGCCAGCAGCTCCCTGGGATGGGGAATAGCGGGGGGCGGGGCTAGCACAGATACGCAGTATTTT.

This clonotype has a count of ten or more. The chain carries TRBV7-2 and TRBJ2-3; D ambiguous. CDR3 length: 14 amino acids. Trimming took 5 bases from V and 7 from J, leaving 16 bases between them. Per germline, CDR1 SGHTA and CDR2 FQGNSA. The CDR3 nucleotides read TGTGCCAGCAGCCCTCAGAGCTATGGAAATACGCAGTATTTT. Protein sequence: CASSPQSYGNTQYF. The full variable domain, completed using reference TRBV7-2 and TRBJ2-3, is GAGVSQSPSNKVTEKGKDVELRCDPISGHTALYWYRQSLGQGLEFLIYFQGNSAPDKSGLPSDRFSAERTGGSVSTLTIQRTQQEDSAVYLCASSPQSYGNTQYFGPGTRLTVL.

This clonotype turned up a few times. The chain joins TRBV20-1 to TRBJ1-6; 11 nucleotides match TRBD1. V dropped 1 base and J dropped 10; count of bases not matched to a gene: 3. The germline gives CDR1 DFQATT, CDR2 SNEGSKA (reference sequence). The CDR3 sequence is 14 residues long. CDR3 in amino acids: CSARVGQGGSPLHF. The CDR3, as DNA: TGCAGTGCTAGAGTGGGACAGGGGGGATCACCCCTCCACTTT.

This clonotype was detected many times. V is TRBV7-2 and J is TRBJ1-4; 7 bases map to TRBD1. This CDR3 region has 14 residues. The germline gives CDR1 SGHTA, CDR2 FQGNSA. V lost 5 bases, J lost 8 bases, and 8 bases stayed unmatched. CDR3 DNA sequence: TGTGCCAGCAGCCCCCGACAGGGTGGCGAAAAACTGTTTTTT. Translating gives CASSPRQGGEKLFF.

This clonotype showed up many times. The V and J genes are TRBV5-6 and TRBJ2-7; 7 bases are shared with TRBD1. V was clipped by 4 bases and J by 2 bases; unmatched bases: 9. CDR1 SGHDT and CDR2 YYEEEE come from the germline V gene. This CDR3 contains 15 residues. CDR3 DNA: TGTGCCAGCAGCGGCAACCGGGACAGAGCCTACGAGCAGTACTTC. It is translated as CASSGNRDRAYEQYF.

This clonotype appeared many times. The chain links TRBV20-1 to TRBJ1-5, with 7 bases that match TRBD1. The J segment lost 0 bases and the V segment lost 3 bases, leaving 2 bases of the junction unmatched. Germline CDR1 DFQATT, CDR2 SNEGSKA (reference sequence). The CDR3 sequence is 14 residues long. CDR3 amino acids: CSARDRRSNQPQHF. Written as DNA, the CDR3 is TGCAGTGCTAGGGACAGGCGTAGCAATCAGCCCCAGCATTTT.

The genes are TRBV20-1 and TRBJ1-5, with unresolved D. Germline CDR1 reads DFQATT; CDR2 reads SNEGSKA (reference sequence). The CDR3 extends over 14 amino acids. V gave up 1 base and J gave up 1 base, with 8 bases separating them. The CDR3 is CSARGALSNQPQHF. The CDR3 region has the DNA TGCAGTGCTAGAGGGGCCTTAAGCAATCAGCCCCAGCATTTT.

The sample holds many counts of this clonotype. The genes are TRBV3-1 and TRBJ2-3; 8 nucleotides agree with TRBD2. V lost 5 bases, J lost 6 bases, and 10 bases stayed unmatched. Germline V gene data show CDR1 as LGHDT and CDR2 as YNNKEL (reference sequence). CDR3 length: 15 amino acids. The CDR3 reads CASSIVGGARDTQYF. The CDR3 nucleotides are TGTGCCAGCAGCATCGTCGGGGGGGCCCGGGATACGCAGTATTTT.

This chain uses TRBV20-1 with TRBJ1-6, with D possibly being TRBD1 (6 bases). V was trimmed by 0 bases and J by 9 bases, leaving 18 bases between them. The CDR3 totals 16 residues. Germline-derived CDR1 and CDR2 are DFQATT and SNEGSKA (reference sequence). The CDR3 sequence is CSARDAQRGAFSPLHF. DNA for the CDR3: TGCAGTGCTAGAGATGCGCAGCGGGGGGCGTTTTCACCCCTCCACTTT.

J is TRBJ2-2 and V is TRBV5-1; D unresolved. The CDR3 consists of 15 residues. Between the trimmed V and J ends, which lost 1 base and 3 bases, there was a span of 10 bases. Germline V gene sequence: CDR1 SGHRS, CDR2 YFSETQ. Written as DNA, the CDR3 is TGCGCCAGCAGCTTGAGAACTCAGGACACCGGGGAGCTGTTTTTT. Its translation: CASSLRTQDTGELFF.

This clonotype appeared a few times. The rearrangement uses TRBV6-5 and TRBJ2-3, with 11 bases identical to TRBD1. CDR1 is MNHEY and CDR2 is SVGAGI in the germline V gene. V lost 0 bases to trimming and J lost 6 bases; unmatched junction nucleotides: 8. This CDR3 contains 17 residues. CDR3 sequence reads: CASSYSGLGQGGDTQYF. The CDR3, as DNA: TGTGCCAGCAGTTACTCGGGGTTGGGACAGGGGGGCGATACGCAGTATTTT.

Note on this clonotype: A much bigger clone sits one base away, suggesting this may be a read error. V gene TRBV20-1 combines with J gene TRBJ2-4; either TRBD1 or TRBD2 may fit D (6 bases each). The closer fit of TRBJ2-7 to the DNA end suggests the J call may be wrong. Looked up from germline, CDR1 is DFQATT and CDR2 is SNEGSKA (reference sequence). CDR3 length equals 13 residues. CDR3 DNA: TGCAGTGCCTCTCGGGCAAGGGGGGACGAGCAGTACTTC. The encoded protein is CSASRARGDEQYF.

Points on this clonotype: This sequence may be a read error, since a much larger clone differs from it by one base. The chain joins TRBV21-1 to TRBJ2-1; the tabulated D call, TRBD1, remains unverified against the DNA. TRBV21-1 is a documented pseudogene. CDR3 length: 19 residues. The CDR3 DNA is TGTGCCTGCAGCTTGCGCCACCGGGACAGTGAAACTTACTACAATGAGCAGTTCTTC. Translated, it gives CACSLRHRDSETYYNEQFF.

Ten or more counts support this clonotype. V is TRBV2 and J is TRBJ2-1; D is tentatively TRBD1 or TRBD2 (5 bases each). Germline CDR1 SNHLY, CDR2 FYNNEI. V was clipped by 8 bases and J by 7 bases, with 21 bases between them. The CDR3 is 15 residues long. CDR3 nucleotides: TGTGCCAGCTCTCGAGGGGACCGGGCAAGGAATGAGCAGTTCTTC. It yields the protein CASSRGDRARNEQFF.

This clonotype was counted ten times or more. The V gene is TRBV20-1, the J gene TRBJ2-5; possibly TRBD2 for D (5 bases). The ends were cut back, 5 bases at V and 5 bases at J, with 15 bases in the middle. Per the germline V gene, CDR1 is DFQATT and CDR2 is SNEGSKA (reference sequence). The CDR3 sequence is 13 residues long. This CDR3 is CSAGPGKTETQYF. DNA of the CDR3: TGCAGTGCTGGGCCGGGAAAAACGGAGACCCAGTACTTC.

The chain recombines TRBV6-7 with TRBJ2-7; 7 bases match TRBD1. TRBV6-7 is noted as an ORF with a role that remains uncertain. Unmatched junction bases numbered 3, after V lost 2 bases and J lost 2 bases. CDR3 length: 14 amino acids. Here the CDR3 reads CASSYPDRAYEQYF. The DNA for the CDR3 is TGTGCCAGCAGTTACCCCGACAGGGCCTACGAGCAGTACTTC.

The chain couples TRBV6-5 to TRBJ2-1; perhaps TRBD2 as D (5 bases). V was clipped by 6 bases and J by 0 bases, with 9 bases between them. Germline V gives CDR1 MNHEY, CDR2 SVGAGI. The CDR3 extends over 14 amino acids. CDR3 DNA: TGTGCCAGCAGGACCCGGGACTCCTACAATGAGCAGTTCTTC. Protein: CASRTRDSYNEQFF.

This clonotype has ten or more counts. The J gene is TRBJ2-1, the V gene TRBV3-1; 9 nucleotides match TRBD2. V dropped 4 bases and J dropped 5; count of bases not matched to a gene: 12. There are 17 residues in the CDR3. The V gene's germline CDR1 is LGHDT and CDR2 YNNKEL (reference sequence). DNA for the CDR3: TGTGCCAGCAGCCCTCGCGGGAGCGGGGGGTGGAACAATGAGCAGTTCTTC. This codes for CASSPRGSGGWNNEQFF.

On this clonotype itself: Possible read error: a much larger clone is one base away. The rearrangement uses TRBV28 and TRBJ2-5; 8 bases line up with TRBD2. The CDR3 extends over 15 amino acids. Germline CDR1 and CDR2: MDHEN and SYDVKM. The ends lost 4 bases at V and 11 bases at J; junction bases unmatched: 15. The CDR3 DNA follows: TGTGCCAGCAGTTCGGTTGGACTAGCTAACAATGAGCAGTACTTC. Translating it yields CASSSVGLANNEQYF.